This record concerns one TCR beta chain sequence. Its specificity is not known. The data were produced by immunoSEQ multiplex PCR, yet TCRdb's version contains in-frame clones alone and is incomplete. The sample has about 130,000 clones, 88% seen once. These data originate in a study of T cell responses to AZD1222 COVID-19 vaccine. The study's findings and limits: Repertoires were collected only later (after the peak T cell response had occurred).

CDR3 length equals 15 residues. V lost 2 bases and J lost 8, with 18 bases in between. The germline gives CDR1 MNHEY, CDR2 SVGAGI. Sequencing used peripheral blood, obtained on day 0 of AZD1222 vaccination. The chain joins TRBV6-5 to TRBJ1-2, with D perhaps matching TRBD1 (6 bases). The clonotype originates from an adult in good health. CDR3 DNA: TGTGCCAGCAGTTACCTCACCGGGACACCAGGGGGCTACACCTTC. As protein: CASSYLTGTPGGYTF.